These 10 T cell receptor beta chains came from one sample sequenced in a study of CD8 T cells in ankylosing spondylitis. Each CDR3 protein is one row after TCRdb ran MiXCR on the 5' RACE reads. The table lists about 350,000 distinct CDR3 sequences, 20% to 25% of them singletons. The source material was blood, either unsorted or a sorted T cell fraction (not recorded which). The origin of the receptors is a male donor with ankylosing spondylitis or in good health (not recorded which).

This rearrangement joins TRBV2 to TRBJ2-1, with 9 nucleotides matching TRBD2. V trimming: 7 bases; J trimming: 9 bases; junction bases outside the gene matches: 10. Looked up from germline, CDR1 is SNHLY and CDR2 is FYNNEI. This CDR3 comprises 14 residues. CDR3 residues: CASTVAGALGEQFF. Written as DNA, the CDR3 is TGTGCCAGCACAGTAGCGGGGGCGCTGGGTGAGCAGTTCTTC.

The V gene is TRBV7-9, the J gene TRBJ2-4; D is possibly TRBD2 (6 bases). Looked up from germline, CDR1 is SEHNR and CDR2 is FQNEAQ (reference sequence). The CDR3 length is 16 residues. V was pared by 1 base and J by 5 bases, with 15 bases between. CDR3 in amino acids: CASSLGGGQFQNIQYF. For the CDR3, the DNA is TGTGCCAGCAGCTTAGGAGGAGGGCAATTCCAAAACATTCAGTACTTC.

The J gene is TRBJ2-3, the V gene TRBV11-2, with 9 bases aligning to TRBD2. The V gene end was trimmed by 5 bases and the J gene end by 0 bases; junction bases not matched to a gene: 9. The germline V gene has CDR1 SGHAT and CDR2 FQNNGV. The CDR3 totals 17 residues. This CDR3 reads CASSAGGAGGSTDTQYF. The CDR3 nucleotides read TGTGCCAGCAGCGCCGGGGGAGCGGGGGGCAGCACAGATACGCAGTATTTT. Using reference TRBV11-2 and TRBJ2-3 for the parts outside the CDR3, the full variable domain is EAGVAQSPRYKIIEKRQSVAFWCNPISGHATLYWYQQILGQGPKLLIQFQNNGVVDDSQLPKDRFSAERLKGVDSTLKIQPAKLEDSAVYLCASSAGGAGGSTDTQYFGPGTRLTVL.

This clonotype was observed a handful of times. CDR3 DNA sequence: TGTGCCAGCAGTTGGCGAACAGGGGTTGAAGAGACCCAGTACTTC. Translating gives CASSWRTGVEETQYF. This rearrangement joins TRBV27 to TRBJ2-5, with 7 positions matching TRBD1. CDR1 and CDR2 from the germline V gene are MNHEY and SMNVEV (reference sequence). The V segment lost 4 bases and the J segment 3 bases; nucleotides outside the gene matches: 8. CDR3 length: 15 residues.

J is TRBJ2-2 and V is TRBV10-3; D remains ambiguous. V lost 4 bases and J 5 bases, leaving 5 bases between the germline ends. Per germline, CDR1 ENHRY and CDR2 SYGVKD. CDR3 size: 12 residues. Here the CDR3 DNA reads TGTGCCATCAGTGCCCCGACCGGGGAGCTGTTTTTT. Protein sequence: CAISAPTGELFF.

This clonotype came up a few times. The chain carries TRBV5-1 and TRBJ2-2, with D perhaps assigned TRBD1 or TRBD2 (5 bases each). From germline, CDR1 is SGHRS and CDR2 YFSETQ. The CDR3 is 15 residues long. V gave up 1 base and J gave up 4 bases, with 11 bases separating them. In DNA, the CDR3 is TGCGCCAGCAGCTTGCTAGGGACCATCACCGGGGAGCTGTTTTTT. Protein: CASSLLGTITGELFF.

This clonotype was counted ten times or more. J is TRBJ2-1 and V is TRBV20-1; D is undetermined. Germline V lookup: CDR1 DFQATT, CDR2 SNEGSKA (reference sequence). CDR3 size: 17 residues. V gave up 3 bases and J gave up 4 bases, with 22 bases separating them. CDR3 bases: TGCAGTGCTAGTCCCGACCTTACCCGCGTGCCGTACAATGAGCAGTTCTTC. Translating it yields CSASPDLTRVPYNEQFF.

On this clonotype: The conserved final phenylalanine or tryptophan is absent from the CDR3, which likely points to a read error. This chain links TRBV12-3 or TRBV12-4 with TRBJ2-5; either TRBD1 or TRBD2 may fit D (5 bases each). Trimming stripped 7 bases from V and 4 bases from J, with 16 bases between. The CDR3 covers 14 residues. CDR3: CASTRGLIGETQYS. The DNA for the CDR3 is TGTGCCAGCACCCGGGGCTTGATTGGAGAGACCCAGTACTCC.

This clonotype was seen more than once but under ten times. J is TRBJ1-1 and V is TRBV3-1; D is undetermined. Germline V lookup: CDR1 LGHDT, CDR2 YNNKEL (reference sequence). This CDR3 contains 16 residues. V lost 0 bases and J 0 bases, leaving 11 bases between the germline ends. CDR3: CASSQDLSGLNTEAFF. CDR3 bases: TGTGCCAGCAGCCAAGATCTGTCAGGCCTGAACACTGAAGCTTTCTTT.

V is TRBV27 and J is TRBJ1-1, with D tentatively TRBD1 (5 bases). This CDR3 is built from 12 residues. Germline CDR1 is MNHEY and CDR2 is SMNVEV (reference sequence). Trimming removed 4 bases at V and 3 bases at J, with 6 bases between. CDR3: CASSWGDTEAFF. The CDR3 nucleotides read TGTGCCAGCAGTTGGGGGGACACTGAAGCTTTCTTT.